This is a list of T cell receptor beta chains from one sample in a study of blood T cell repertoires in COVID-19. Assay: immunoSEQ multiplex PCR; the TCRdb copy retains only in-frame clones and omits some. The table records 150,000 to 200,000 clones, around 80% of them present only once. The sample consisted of peripheral blood. These receptor sequences come from a woman aged 80 or over with COVID-19, enrolled during active disease. CDR3s include the opening cysteine and the closing phenylalanine or tryptophan. Only part of the rows carry a size: once, few, many, or a class if the clone is expanded.

CDR3 protein	clone size	V gene	J gene
CASSLDGLAGLSYEQYF	once	TRBV13	TRBJ2-7
CASSVTTSGLQQYF	.	TRBV9	TRBJ2-7
CASSRWRGEETQYF	.	TRBV28	TRBJ2-5
CASRQVSSYEQYF	.	TRBV2	TRBJ2-7
CASSPDGWVIQGATEAFF	.	TRBV5-1	TRBJ1-1
CASSLGQGGVAFF	.	TRBV19	TRBJ1-1
CASLRQVNEAFF	.	TRBV18	TRBJ1-1
CASSLGSTDTQYF	.	TRBV28	TRBJ2-3
CASRARDYGYTF	.	TRBV5-1	TRBJ1-2
CASSSGQVGTDTQYF	.	TRBV7-9	TRBJ2-3
CASSQVRGLNSPLHF	.	TRBV27	TRBJ1-6
CASSQEETHSYNSPLHF	.	TRBV3-1/TRBV3-2	TRBJ1-6
CASSLRVLYEQYF	.	TRBV12-3/TRBV12-4	TRBJ2-7
CASSLAGDRAETQYF	.	TRBV7-2	TRBJ2-5
CATSDAGLRTDTQYF	.	TRBV24-1	TRBJ2-3
CASSVLAGDYNEQFF	once	TRBV7-6	TRBJ2-1
CASSLSTGGFSTDTQYF	.	TRBV7-3	TRBJ2-3
CASSRQGTYEQYF	.	TRBV10-1	TRBJ2-7
CASSLAPGQIFVEQYF	.	TRBV5-1	TRBJ2-7
CASTNVDNLRGYTF	.	TRBV6-5	TRBJ1-2
CASSMTGLGELFF	.	TRBV27	TRBJ2-2
CASSYAGISYEQYF	.	TRBV6-5	TRBJ2-7
CASSGTASGPQHF	few	TRBV25-1	TRBJ1-5
CASTRTPDRGRFQTLFF	.	TRBV19	TRBJ2-1
CASSETAFSGNTIYF	.	TRBV19	TRBJ1-3
CASRGLAENYEQYF	.	TRBV2	TRBJ2-7
CASSLAPGTKVHEQYF	.	TRBV5-1	TRBJ2-7
CASSDRGWGYAQPQHF	.	TRBV5-8	TRBJ1-5
CASSFYQGANYGYTF	.	TRBV5-5	TRBJ1-2
CASRLAGVYNEQFF	few	TRBV27	TRBJ2-1
CASSLAGTGVYNEQFF	.	TRBV7-2	TRBJ2-1
CASSQAYRDRPYEQYF	.	TRBV23-1	TRBJ2-7
CASTFARGSYFGYTF	.	TRBV28	TRBJ1-2
CASSLFGGSETQYF	.	TRBV11-2	TRBJ2-5
CASSLSSLAAFYEQYF	.	TRBV11-1	TRBJ2-7
CASRPVGPTSGYTF	.	TRBV7-9	TRBJ1-2
CASSPRRGHPYNEQFF	.	TRBV19	TRBJ2-1
CASSPIRAGGRETQYF	.	TRBV19	TRBJ2-5
CAIGQGRTDEQFF	.	TRBV19	TRBJ2-1
CASGRGQPQHF	.	TRBV27	TRBJ1-5
CASLQGGGYNEQFF	.	TRBV2	TRBJ2-1
CSARMGSGQYF	.	TRBV20-1	TRBJ2-7
CASSYFLGGSSYNEQFF	.	TRBV6-2/TRBV6-3	TRBJ2-1
CAISELAGSQPQHF	many	TRBV10-3	TRBJ1-5
CASSLFPSTGSTYGYTF	.	TRBV27	TRBJ1-2
CASSPRTGWEETQYF	.	TRBV19	TRBJ2-5